This T cell receptor (beta chain) was observed in a study of control samples from healthy donors and cancer patients. The CDR3 is made up of 14 amino acids. The germline gives CDR1 MNHEY, CDR2 SVGAGI. Trimming took 5 bases from V and 0 from J, leaving 10 bases between them. Profiled with immunoSEQ multiplex PCR; TCRdb holds only in-frame clones, not every one. The data contain around 68,000 clones, 83% of them singletons. The sequenced sample was blood. The source is a man in his fifties or sixties in good health. V is TRBV6-5 and J is TRBJ2-5; tentatively, D is TRBD2 (5 bases). The CDR3 region is CASSTPGNQETQYF. The CDR3 region has the DNA TGTGCCAGCAGTACCCCGGGGAACCAAGAGACCCAGTACTTC.